Below are 16 T cell receptor beta chains sequenced from a single sample in a study of shared clonotypes between healthy human individuals (dated by TCRdb to 2020 to 2021). Preparation of the library involved the immunoSEQ multiplex PCR assay. The immuneACCESS repertoire file appears here via TCRdb, limited to in-frame rearrangements. These files lack a portion of the clones; in checked studies, under half of the deficit traces to unresolved V genes, and the cause of the others is not known. The sample data list over a million clones, and roughly 97% of these were observed just once. The ten largest clonotypes hold roughly 1.2% of the sample. Sequencing used naive CD4+ T cells sorted from blood. What this sample's cell subset or site label stands for: CD45RA+ positively selected. Receptors were obtained from a man under 40 in good health.

This sequence joins TRBV5-1 and TRBJ2-5; no firm D call. Trimming stripped 4 bases from V and 9 bases from J, with 16 bases between. This CDR3 contains 13 residues. The germline gives CDR1 SGHRS, CDR2 YFSETQ. The CDR3 DNA sequence: TGCGCCAGCAGCCAAGACATTTTGGAGTCCCAGTACTTC. Its translation: CASSQDILESQYF.

V and J are TRBV25-1 and TRBJ1-1; D unclear. The V end was cut by 5 bases, the J end by 6 bases, with 7 bases between. The CDR3 spans 11 residues. Germline-derived CDR1 and CDR2 are MGHDK and SYGVNS. The CDR3 DNA follows: TGTGCCAGCAGTCGAACAGCTGAAGCTTTCTTT. Translating it yields CASSRTAEAFF.

The CDR3 nucleotides are TGCGCCAGCAGCCAAAACCAGGGGGCGAGGGCTAACTATGGCTACACCTTC. Translated: CASSQNQGARANYGYTF. The chain carries TRBV4-1 and TRBJ1-2; 8 bases map to TRBD1. Per the germline V gene, CDR1 is MGHRA and CDR2 is YSYEKL. V was pared by 2 bases and J by 0 bases, with 8 bases of the junction left unmatched. The CDR3 is 17 amino acids.

This clone was detected once. The rearrangement uses TRBV6-1 and TRBJ2-6; D is uncertain. CDR3 length: 14 amino acids. Germline CDR1 is MNHNS and CDR2 is SASEGT. Trimming removed 8 bases at V and 8 bases at J, with 16 bases between. DNA for the CDR3: TGTGCCAGCGTCCTTGTGGGTGGTCCCAACGTCCTGACTTTC. It is translated as CASVLVGGPNVLTF.

The chain carries TRBV4-3 and TRBJ1-1; TRBD1 is a possible D gene (5 bases). The length of the CDR3 is 14 residues. Germline V gene lookup returns CDR1 LGHNA and CDR2 YSLEER. V lost 0 bases and J lost 5, with 10 bases in between. The CDR3 loop is CASSQDGGMTEAFF. The CDR3 DNA reads as TGCGCCAGCAGCCAAGATGGGGGGATGACTGAAGCTTTCTTT.

The chain recombines TRBV7-9 with TRBJ1-5; D possibly corresponds to TRBD1 (6 bases). Germline V gene data show CDR1 as SEHNR and CDR2 as FQNEAQ (reference sequence). The V end lost 5 bases, the J end lost 9 bases, and 17 bases lay between the germline ends. The CDR3 loop spans 14 amino acids. The CDR3 DNA is TGTGCCAGCAGCCTAGGGGGGAATCGGACGCCCCAGCATTTT. The encoded protein is CASSLGGNRTPQHF.

The chain combines TRBV6-1 with TRBJ2-1; D is uncertain. The V gene's germline CDR1 is MNHNS and CDR2 SASEGT. V gave up 0 bases and J gave up 3 bases, with 6 bases separating them. The CDR3 spans 14 residues. CDR3 nucleotides: TGTGCCAGCAGTGAAGCCCCAGGCTACAATGAGCAGTTCTTC. Translating it yields CASSEAPGYNEQFF.

This clone was seen a single time. This chain uses TRBV5-4 with TRBJ1-2; TRBD1 matches 8 bases. The germline gives CDR1 SGHNT, CDR2 YYREEE (reference sequence). After removal of 4 bases from V and 5 bases from J, the junction contained 13 bases not matched to a gene. The CDR3 has 16 amino acids. The CDR3 nucleotides are TGTGCCAGCAGCCCCCCCACAGGGGGGGAGGAGTATGGCTACACCTTC. Encoded protein: CASSPPTGGEEYGYTF.

The J gene is TRBJ2-7, the V gene TRBV7-9; TRBD2 is a possible D gene (6 bases). Trimming took off 1 base at V and 4 bases at J, with 14 bases between the two ends. The CDR3 consists of 15 residues. Per the germline V gene, CDR1 is SEHNR and CDR2 is FQNEAQ (reference sequence). This CDR3 reads CASSLGIPGTYEQYF. As DNA, the CDR3 is TGTGCCAGCAGCTTAGGTATCCCCGGGACTTACGAGCAGTACTTC.

J is TRBJ1-1 and V is TRBV27, with a tentative D call TRBD1 (5 bases). V was shortened by 5 bases and J by 0 bases, with 13 bases between the two germline ends. The length of the CDR3 is 15 residues. Germline lookup yields CDR1 MNHEY and CDR2 SMNVEV (reference sequence). CDR3 residues: CASSPGRFMNTEAFF. DNA of the CDR3: TGTGCCAGCAGTCCAGGGAGGTTTATGAACACTGAAGCTTTCTTT.

With respect to this clone: A junction boundary mismatches the germline segment, possibly from a read error. The chain carries TRBV7-8 and TRBJ2-5, with 7 bases identical to TRBD1. The CDR3 totals 18 residues. Per the germline V gene, CDR1 is SGHVS and CDR2 is FQNEAQ. In DNA form, the CDR3 reads TGTGCCAGCAGTTCCGGGACAGAAGGTTATGGTGGGGTAGAGGCCCAGTACTTC. This translates into CASSSGTEGYGGVEAQYF.

The chain carries TRBV7-6 and TRBJ2-7, with D uncertain. Germline CDR1 is SGHVS and CDR2 is FNYEAQ. Trimming stripped 1 base from V and 5 bases from J, with 12 bases between. The CDR3 length is 14 residues. The DNA for the CDR3 is TGTGCCAGCAGCTTAGTTGCGAAACGGAACGAGCAGTACTTC. Translating gives CASSLVAKRNEQYF.

The rearrangement joins TRBV6-1 to TRBJ1-5; TRBD1 might be the D (6 bases). The V end lost 1 base, the J end lost 6 bases, and 13 bases lay between the germline ends. The CDR3 totals 15 residues. The germline CDR1 and CDR2 sequences are MNHNS and SASEGT. DNA of the CDR3: TGTGCCAGCAGTGAAGTGTTGGGGGCCGGTCAGCCCCAGCATTTT. As protein: CASSEVLGAGQPQHF.

This chain uses TRBV20-1 with TRBJ1-2; unclear D gene. V lost 3 bases, J lost 7 bases, and 3 bases lay in between. Looked up from germline, CDR1 is DFQATT and CDR2 is SNEGSKA (reference sequence). CDR3 length equals 9 residues. The CDR3, as DNA: TGCAGTGCTAGTAGTGGCTACACCTTC. Protein: CSASSGYTF.

The V gene is TRBV5-1, the J gene TRBJ1-1; TRBD1 might be the D (6 bases). Trimming removed 4 bases from V and 6 bases from J, with 19 bases in between. The CDR3 consists of 15 residues. Germline CDR1 reads SGHRS; CDR2 reads YFSETQ. The CDR3 coding sequence is TGCGCCAGCAGCCCCCAGGGGAGGGGCTCTTCTGAAGCTTTCTTT. It specifies CASSPQGRGSSEAFF.

This sequence joins TRBV28 and TRBJ1-5; D is possibly TRBD1 (5 bases). V lost 6 bases, J lost 7 bases, and 13 bases lay in between. The germline V gene has CDR1 MDHEN and CDR2 SYDVKM. This CDR3 contains 13 residues. CDR3 amino acids: CASSPGFMQPQHF. CDR3 in DNA: TGTGCCAGCAGCCCAGGGTTTATGCAGCCCCAGCATTTT.